The 29 T cell receptor beta chains in this list originate from one sample, sequenced in a study of vaccination effects on CD4 cells after COVID-19. The data were produced by immunoSEQ multiplex PCR, yet TCRdb's version contains in-frame clones alone and is incomplete. The sample lists 64,000 or so clones, just under 80% occurring once. Their target antigens are unknown. CD4+ T cells specific for antigen were expanded with viral peptide pools by the ViraFEST assay before sequencing. The culture ran for around ten days before CD4+ T cells were isolated. All study participants received two doses of BNT162b2 or mRNA-1273 vaccine. The sequenced sample was CD4+ T cells from PBMCs cultured with HCoV-OC43 spike peptides, obtained after COVID-19 vaccination. Specified subset: HCoV-OC43 spike overlapping peptide pool stimulation. The receptor source for this set is a human donor who received a COVID-19 vaccine.

The J gene is TRBJ1-4, the V gene TRBV5-5; D gene unclear. The CDR3 sequence is 14 residues long. Between the trimmed V and J ends, which lost 2 bases and 7 bases, there was a span of 12 bases. Germline CDR1 reads SGHKS; CDR2 reads YYEKEE (reference sequence). Here the CDR3 DNA reads TGTGCCAGCAGCTTAAGGCCCGAAAGTGAAAAACTGTTTTTT. Translated: CASSLRPESEKLFF.

The chain couples TRBV30 to TRBJ2-3; 9 nucleotides line up with TRBD2. The V gene end was trimmed by 2 bases and the J gene end by 7 bases; junction bases not matched to a gene: 4. The CDR3 contains 13 residues. Germline loops: CDR1 GTSNPN, CDR2 SVGIG (reference sequence). DNA of the CDR3: TGTGCCTGGAGTAGCGGGGGGCTAAATACGCAGTATTTT. It encodes CAWSSGGLNTQYF. Looking up the rest from reference TRBV30 and TRBJ2-3 gives the full variable domain: SQTIHQWPATLVQPVGSPLSLECTVEGTSNPNLYWYRQAAGRGLQLLFYSVGIGQISSEVPQNLSASRPQDRQFILSSKKLLLSDSGFYLCAWSSGGLNTQYFGPGTRLTVL.

Remarks on this clone: Compared with germline, one end of the junction differs, possibly owing to a read error. The rearrangement joins TRBV11-2 to TRBJ2-3, with D possibly being TRBD1 (6 bases). Germline V lookup: CDR1 SGHAT, CDR2 FQNNGV. The CDR3 is 15 residues long. The CDR3 sequence: CASSFSQGPTYTQYF. In nucleotides, the CDR3 is TGTGCCAGCAGCTTTTCCCAGGGGCCCACATATACGCAGTATTTT.

The rearrangement links TRBV7-7 to TRBJ2-2, with D hard to call. Germline values: CDR1 SSHAT, CDR2 FNYEAQ (reference sequence). V lost 5 bases and J lost 6, with 7 bases in between. CDR3 length: 12 amino acids. Written as DNA, the CDR3 is TGTGCCAGCAGCCCTGAGTCCGGGGAGCTGTTTTTT. Its translation is CASSPESGELFF.

The V and J genes are TRBV6-5 and TRBJ2-5; TRBD2 matches at 7 bases. The CDR3 spans 15 residues. V shed 5 bases, J shed 5 bases, and the junction held 11 bases outside the gene matches. Germline V gene lookup returns CDR1 MNHEY and CDR2 SVGAGI. DNA for the CDR3: TGTGCCAGCAGTCCCGGTTTGGGGGGGAGGGAGACCCAGTACTTC. Amino acid sequence: CASSPGLGGRETQYF.

The rearrangement links TRBV5-8 to TRBJ2-3; D perhaps matches TRBD1 (5 bases). The V gene lost 7 bases and the J gene lost 0 bases, with 27 bases spanning the gap. Germline lookup yields CDR1 SGHTS and CDR2 YDEGEE. The CDR3 sequence is 19 residues long. CDR3 in DNA: TGTGCCAGCCCTGGGTCTTTCTGGGGTTCGACAGCCAGCACAGATACGCAGTATTTT. It encodes CASPGSFWGSTASTDTQYF.

The chain couples TRBV29-1 to TRBJ2-3, with TRBD2 matching over 8 bases. There are 14 residues in the CDR3. V dropped 4 bases and J dropped 0; count of bases not matched to a gene: 3. The V gene's germline CDR1 is SQVTM and CDR2 ANQGSEA. CDR3 DNA: TGCAGCGTTGCACGCGGGGGGAGCACAGATACGCAGTATTTT. Translation: CSVARGGSTDTQYF.

The chain links TRBV3-1 (or the pseudogene TRBV3-2) to TRBJ2-3; D is ambiguous. Germline loops: CDR1 LGHDT, CDR2 YNNKEL (reference sequence). The V gene lost 6 bases and the J gene lost 5 bases, with 6 bases spanning the gap. The CDR3 runs 11 residues. For the CDR3, the DNA is TGTGCCAGCAGGGGTGAAGATACGCAGTATTTT. This translates into CASRGEDTQYF.

This clone appeared a few times. The DNA of the CDR3 is TGTGCCAGCTCACCACCCGGCCGGGAGACCCAGTACTTC. This codes for CASSPPGRETQYF. V usage is TRBV18 and J usage is TRBJ2-5; D gene unclear. The V gene lost 0 bases and the J gene lost 5 bases, with 7 bases spanning the gap. Germline CDR1 is KGHSH and CDR2 is LQKENI. The CDR3 length is 13 residues. Full variable domain (rest looked up from reference TRBV18 and TRBJ2-5): NAGVMQNPRHLVRRRGQEARLRCSPMKGHSHVYWYRQLPEEGLKFMVYLQKENIIDESGMPKERFSAEFPKEGPSILRIQQVVRGDSAAYFCASSPPGRETQYFGPGTRLLVL.

This clone was seen once. This chain joins TRBV5-6 and TRBJ2-5; 10 nucleotides agree with TRBD2. V gave up 3 bases and J gave up 5 bases; unmatched junction bases: 7. The CDR3 extends over 15 amino acids. Per the germline V gene, CDR1 is SGHDT and CDR2 is YYEEEE. CDR3: CASSYRTSGGETQYF. In nucleotides, the CDR3 is TGTGCCAGCAGCTATAGGACTAGCGGCGGGGAGACCCAGTACTTC. The complete variable domain, with remaining parts taken from reference TRBV5-6 and TRBJ2-5, reads DAGVTQSPTHLIKTRGQQVTLRCSPKSGHDTVSWYQQALGQGPQFIFQYYEEEERQRGNFPDRFSGHQFPNYSSELNVNALLLGDSALYLCASSYRTSGGETQYFGPGTRLLVL.

As regards this clone: Mismatch with germline at one junction end may stem from a read error. The V gene is TRBV2, the J gene TRBJ1-3; D is possibly TRBD1 (6 bases). Germline assignment: CDR1 SNHLY and CDR2 FYNNEI. The length of the CDR3 is 13 residues. CDR3 nucleotide sequence: TGTGCCAGCAGAAGACAGGCTGGGAACACCATATATTTT. Protein: CASRRQAGNTIYF.

This clone was picked up one time. The chain joins TRBV5-1 to TRBJ2-3; the match to TRBD1 covers 7 bases. V trimming: 2 bases; J trimming: 6 bases; junction bases outside the gene matches: 9. The CDR3 spans 15 residues. Looked up from germline, CDR1 is SGHRS and CDR2 is YFSETQ. The CDR3 region has the DNA TGCGCCAGCAGCTTACGCACAGGGGCTTCGGATACGCAGTATTTT. Residues: CASSLRTGASDTQYF.

V usage is TRBV6-5 and J usage is TRBJ1-1; D is unresolved. The germline V gene has CDR1 MNHEY and CDR2 SVGAGI. CDR3 length equals 13 residues. V lost 4 bases, J lost 6 bases, and 12 bases lay in between. The CDR3 nucleotides read TGTGCCAGCAGTTTTTTAGCATATGCTGAAGCTTTCTTT. Its protein is CASSFLAYAEAFF.

The chain links TRBV27 to TRBJ2-2, with 7 bases that match TRBD1. Per germline, CDR1 MNHEY and CDR2 SMNVEV (reference sequence). V shed 6 bases and J 0 bases; nucleotides not matched to a gene: 13. The CDR3 is made up of 18 amino acids. The CDR3 DNA reads TGTGCCAGCAGATTGGGTCCAGACAGGGCCTCGAACACCGGGGAGCTGTTTTTT. It encodes CASRLGPDRASNTGELFF.

This chain uses TRBV18 with TRBJ2-6; 7 nucleotides align to TRBD1. Trimming cost V 4 bases and J 1 base; bases outside gene matches: 10. Germline CDR1 reads KGHSH; CDR2 reads LQKENI. This CDR3 is 18 amino acids long. As DNA, the CDR3 is TGTGCCAGCTCACAAGGACAGGTCTCACTATCTGGGGCCAACGTCCTGACTTTC. Encoded protein: CASSQGQVSLSGANVLTF.

This chain uses TRBV9 with TRBJ2-3; 7 positions agree with TRBD2. The trim removed 3 bases at V and 0 bases at J, leaving 7 bases unmatched. Germline V gene sequence: CDR1 SGDLS, CDR2 YYNGEE. CDR3 length equals 16 residues. The CDR3 DNA follows: TGTGCCAGCAGCGCCCGTCTAGCGGCCAGCACAGATACGCAGTATTTT. Amino acids: CASSARLAASTDTQYF.

The rearrangement links TRBV27 to TRBJ2-5; D might be TRBD1 (6 bases). V was clipped by 3 bases and J by 0 bases, with 14 bases between them. This CDR3 is built from 16 residues. The germline V gene encodes CDR1 MNHEY and CDR2 SMNVEV (reference sequence). The CDR3 spells CASSLAGETYQETQYF. The CDR3 DNA is TGTGCCAGCAGTTTGGCAGGGGAAACATACCAAGAGACCCAGTACTTC.

The chain uses TRBV6-5 and TRBJ2-4, with 8 bases identical to TRBD1. V lost 6 bases and J lost 15; bases outside the gene matches: 10. This CDR3 contains 12 residues. The V gene's germline CDR1 is MNHEY and CDR2 SVGAGI. This chain's CDR3 is CASRLTSGTGYF. As DNA, the CDR3 is TGTGCCAGCAGGCTCACCTCCGGGACAGGGTACTTC.

The chain combines TRBV24-1 with TRBJ2-3; D call uncertain. This CDR3 comprises 14 residues. In germline, CDR1 is KGHDR, CDR2 SFDVKD. V was clipped by 9 bases and J by 0 bases, with 12 bases between them. Written as DNA, the CDR3 is TGTGCCACCTCCGCCGCCTTTAGCACAGATACGCAGTATTTT. Its protein product is CATSAAFSTDTQYF.

This chain joins TRBV6-2 or TRBV6-3 and TRBJ1-2; D is ambiguous. This CDR3 spans 15 amino acids. Trimming removed 2 bases from V and 2 bases from J, with 12 bases in between. The germline CDR1 and CDR2 sequences are MNHEY and SVGEGT. The CDR3 coding sequence is TGTGCCAGCAGTTACGTCGGATTTGGGAACTATGGCTACACCTTC. This encodes CASSYVGFGNYGYTF.

The V gene is TRBV29-1, the J gene TRBJ2-5, with D possibly TRBD2 on 7 matching bases. V lost 3 bases, J lost 4 bases, and 15 bases lay in between. This CDR3 contains 14 residues. From germline, CDR1 is SQVTM and CDR2 ANQGSEA. CDR3 region: CSVDPFGGRETQYF. In DNA, the CDR3 is TGCAGCGTTGATCCCTTCGGGGGGCGAGAGACCCAGTACTTC.

The J gene is TRBJ1-5, the V gene TRBV4-3; D remains ambiguous. Germline V gives CDR1 LGHNA, CDR2 YSLEER. The CDR3 is 14 amino acids. The V gene lost 4 bases and the J gene lost 4 bases, with 11 bases spanning the gap. Here the CDR3 reads CASSPGPTNQPQHF. The CDR3 nucleotides are TGCGCCAGCAGCCCCGGGCCCACTAATCAGCCCCAGCATTTT.

This chain links TRBV2 with TRBJ2-7; 8 bases map to TRBD2. The J segment lost 0 bases and the V segment lost 4 bases, leaving 2 bases of the junction unmatched. The germline V gene encodes CDR1 SNHLY and CDR2 FYNNEI. CDR3 length equals 14 residues. The CDR3, as DNA: TGTGCCAGCAGTGGCGGGGGGTACTCCTACGAGCAGTACGTC. Translated, it gives CASSGGGYSYEQYV.

V and J are TRBV30 and TRBJ2-2; maybe TRBD2 (6 bases). The CDR3 has 13 residues. Germline V gene lookup returns CDR1 GTSNPN and CDR2 SVGIG (reference sequence). Trimming shortened V by 4 bases and J by 3 bases, and 9 bases separated the two germline ends. The CDR3 region is CAWTRDYTGELFF. Written as DNA, the CDR3 is TGTGCCTGGACACGGGACTACACCGGGGAGCTGTTTTTT.

V and J are TRBV6-5 and TRBJ1-1; D uncertain. The CDR3 sequence is 15 residues long. From germline, CDR1 is MNHEY and CDR2 SVGAGI. Trimming removed 0 bases at V and 1 base at J, with 9 bases between. CDR3 DNA sequence: TGTGCCAGCAGTTACTCACGGCGGGGGAACACTGAAGCTTTCTTT. It specifies CASSYSRRGNTEAFF.

This clone was found a few times. This chain uses TRBV19 with TRBJ1-5; D is unresolved. CDR3 size: 17 residues. V lost 1 base and J 3 bases, leaving 16 bases between the germline ends. Germline loops: CDR1 LNHDA, CDR2 SQIVND (reference sequence). CDR3 sequence reads: CASSIGTLWQINQPQHF. The DNA of the CDR3 is TGTGCCAGTAGTATAGGGACGCTTTGGCAAATCAATCAGCCCCAGCATTTT.

The chain recombines TRBV10-1 with TRBJ1-2; no clear D. Germline-derived CDR1 and CDR2 are WNHNN and SYGVQD (reference sequence). The CDR3 has 14 amino acids. V lost 0 bases and J 0 bases, leaving 5 bases between the germline ends. CDR3 in DNA: TGCGCCAGCAGTGAGTCGGGCACTAACTATGGCTACACCTTC. Protein product: CASSESGTNYGYTF.

CDR3 loop: CASRGGIRGSTDTQYF. CDR3 coding DNA: TGTGCCAGCCGAGGGGGTATAAGGGGGTCCACAGATACGCAGTATTTT. The chain employs TRBV19 and TRBJ2-3, with a weak D call TRBD1 (6 bases). The CDR3 is 16 amino acids. The V gene's germline CDR1 is LNHDA and CDR2 SQIVND (reference sequence). Trimming shortened V by 9 bases and J by 2 bases, and 21 bases separated the two germline ends.

This sequence joins TRBV7-7 and TRBJ2-7; 7 bases fit TRBD1. CDR3 size: 15 residues. Trimming cost V 7 bases and J 2 bases; bases outside gene matches: 11. In germline, CDR1 is SSHAT, CDR2 FNYEAQ (reference sequence). DNA for the CDR3: TGTGCCAGCACCCCCCGACAGGGAACGGCCTACGAGCAGTACGTC. This encodes CASTPRQGTAYEQYV.